Given below is one TCR beta chain in context. Via MiXCR, TCRdb re-called the 5' RACE reads, giving one row per CDR3 protein. The data show 300,000 to 350,000 distinct CDR3 sequences, roughly 13% seen once. The entry originates in a study of T-cell memory formation after mild COVID-19. The V gene's germline CDR1 is SGHVS and CDR2 FNYEAQ. The CDR3 contains 17 residues. Trimming took off 5 bases at V and 0 bases at J, with 14 bases between the two ends. This sequence originates from a man aged 18 to 29 who had mild COVID-19 (a few samples of this study predate the infection). Cell type and time point are not known. The material sequenced was PBMCs or a T cell subset sorted from them (not recorded which). The chain has TRBV7-6 and TRBJ2-6, with D uncertain. In DNA, the CDR3 is TGTGCCAGCAGCCCGCAAGTGGGTATCTCTGGGGCCAACGTCCTGACTTTC. Its protein product is CASSPQVGISGANVLTF.